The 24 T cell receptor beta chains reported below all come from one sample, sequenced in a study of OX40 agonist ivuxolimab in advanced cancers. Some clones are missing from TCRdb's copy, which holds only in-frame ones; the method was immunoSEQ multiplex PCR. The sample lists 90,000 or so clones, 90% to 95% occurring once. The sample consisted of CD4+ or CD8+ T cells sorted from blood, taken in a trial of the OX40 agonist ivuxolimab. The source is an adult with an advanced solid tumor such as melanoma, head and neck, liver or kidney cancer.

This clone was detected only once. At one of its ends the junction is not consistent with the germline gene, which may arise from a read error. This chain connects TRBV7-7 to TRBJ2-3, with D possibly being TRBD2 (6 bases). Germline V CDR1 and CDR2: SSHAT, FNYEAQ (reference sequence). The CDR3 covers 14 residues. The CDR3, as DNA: TGTGCTAGCAGCTTAGCGGTTGGGGCAGATACGCAGTATTTT. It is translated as CASSLAVGADTQYF.

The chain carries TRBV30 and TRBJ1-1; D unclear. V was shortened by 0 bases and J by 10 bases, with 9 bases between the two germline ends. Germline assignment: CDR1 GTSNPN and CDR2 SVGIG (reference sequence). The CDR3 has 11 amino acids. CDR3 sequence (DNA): TGTGCCTGGAGTGTGGGAACGGGAGCTTTCTTT. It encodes CAWSVGTGAFF.

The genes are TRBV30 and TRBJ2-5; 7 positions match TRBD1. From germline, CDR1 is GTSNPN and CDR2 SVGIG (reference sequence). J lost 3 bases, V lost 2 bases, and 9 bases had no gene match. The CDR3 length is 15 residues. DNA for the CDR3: TGTGCCTGGAGTTCGGCAGGGCAGGGGGAAGAGACCCAGTACTTC. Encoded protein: CAWSSAGQGEETQYF.

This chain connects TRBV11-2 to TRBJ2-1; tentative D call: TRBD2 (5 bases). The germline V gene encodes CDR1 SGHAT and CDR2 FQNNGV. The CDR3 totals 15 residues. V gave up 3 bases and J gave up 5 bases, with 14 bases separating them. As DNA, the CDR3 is TGTGCCAGCAGCTTGGCACTAGGCGTAGACAATGAGCAGTTCTTC. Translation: CASSLALGVDNEQFF. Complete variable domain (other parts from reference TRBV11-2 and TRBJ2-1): EAGVAQSPRYKIIEKRQSVAFWCNPISGHATLYWYQQILGQGPKLLIQFQNNGVVDDSQLPKDRFSAERLKGVDSTLKIQPAKLEDSAVYLCASSLALGVDNEQFFGPGTRLTVL.

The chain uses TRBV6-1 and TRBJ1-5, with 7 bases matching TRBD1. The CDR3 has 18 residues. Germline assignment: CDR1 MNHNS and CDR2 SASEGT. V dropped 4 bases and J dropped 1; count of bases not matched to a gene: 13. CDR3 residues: CASSGTGLGSGSNQPQHF. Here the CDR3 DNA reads TGTGCCAGCAGTGGGACAGGTCTAGGGAGTGGAAGCAATCAGCCCCAGCATTTT.

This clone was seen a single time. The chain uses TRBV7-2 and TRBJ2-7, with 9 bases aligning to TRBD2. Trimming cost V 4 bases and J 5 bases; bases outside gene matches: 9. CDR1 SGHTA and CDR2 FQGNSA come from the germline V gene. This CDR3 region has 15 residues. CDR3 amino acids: CASSYRASGTDEQYF. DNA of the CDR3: TGTGCCAGCAGCTACCGGGCTAGCGGGACGGACGAGCAGTACTTC.

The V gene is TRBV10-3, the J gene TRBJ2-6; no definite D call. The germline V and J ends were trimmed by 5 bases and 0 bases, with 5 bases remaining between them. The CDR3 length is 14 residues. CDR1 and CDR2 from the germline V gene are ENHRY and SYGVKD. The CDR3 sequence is CAISPSSGANVLTF. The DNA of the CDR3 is TGTGCCATCAGTCCCAGCTCTGGGGCCAACGTCCTGACTTTC.

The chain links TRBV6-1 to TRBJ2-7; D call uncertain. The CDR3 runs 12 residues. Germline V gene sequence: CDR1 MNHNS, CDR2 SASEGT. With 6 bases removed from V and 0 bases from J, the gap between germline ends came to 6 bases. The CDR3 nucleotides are TGTGCCAGCAGGAAAAGCTCCTACGAGCAGTACTTC. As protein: CASRKSSYEQYF.

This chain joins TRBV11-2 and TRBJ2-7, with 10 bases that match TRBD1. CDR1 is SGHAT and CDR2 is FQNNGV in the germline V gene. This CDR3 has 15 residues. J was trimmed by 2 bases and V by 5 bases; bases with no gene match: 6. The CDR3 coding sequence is TGTGCCAGCAGCGTCTCGGGACAGGGGACCTACGAGCAGTACTTC. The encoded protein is CASSVSGQGTYEQYF. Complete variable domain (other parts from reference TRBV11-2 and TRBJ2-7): EAGVAQSPRYKIIEKRQSVAFWCNPISGHATLYWYQQILGQGPKLLIQFQNNGVVDDSQLPKDRFSAERLKGVDSTLKIQPAKLEDSAVYLCASSVSGQGTYEQYFGPGTRLTVT.

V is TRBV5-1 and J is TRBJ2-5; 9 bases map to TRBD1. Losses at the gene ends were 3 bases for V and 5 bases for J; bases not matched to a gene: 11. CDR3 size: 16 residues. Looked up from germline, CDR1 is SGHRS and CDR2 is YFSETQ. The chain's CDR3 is CASSWPGTGIGETQYF. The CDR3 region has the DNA TGCGCCAGCAGCTGGCCCGGGACAGGGATTGGCGAGACCCAGTACTTC.

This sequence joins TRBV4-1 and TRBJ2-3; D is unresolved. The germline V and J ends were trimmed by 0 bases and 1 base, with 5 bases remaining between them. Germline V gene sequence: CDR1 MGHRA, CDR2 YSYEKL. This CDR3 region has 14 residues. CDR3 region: CASSQDWRTDTQYF. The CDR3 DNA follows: TGCGCCAGCAGCCAAGACTGGCGCACAGATACGCAGTATTTT.

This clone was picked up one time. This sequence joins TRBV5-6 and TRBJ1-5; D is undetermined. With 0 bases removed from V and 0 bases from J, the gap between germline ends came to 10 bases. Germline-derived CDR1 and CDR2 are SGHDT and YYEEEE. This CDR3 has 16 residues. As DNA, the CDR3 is TGTGCCAGCAGCTTGGCCGGCGCACATAGCAATCAGCCCCAGCATTTT. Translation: CASSLAGAHSNQPQHF.

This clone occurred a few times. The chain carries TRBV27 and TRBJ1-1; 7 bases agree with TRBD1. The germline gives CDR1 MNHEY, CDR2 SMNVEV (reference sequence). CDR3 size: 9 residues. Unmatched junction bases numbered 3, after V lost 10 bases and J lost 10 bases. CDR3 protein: CATHRGAFF. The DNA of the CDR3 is TGTGCCACCCACAGGGGAGCTTTCTTT.

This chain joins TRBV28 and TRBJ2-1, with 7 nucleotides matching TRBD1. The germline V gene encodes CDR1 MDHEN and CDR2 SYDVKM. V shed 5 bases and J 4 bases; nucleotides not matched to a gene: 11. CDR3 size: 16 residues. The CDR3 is CASSATGTVKYNEQFF. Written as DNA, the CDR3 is TGTGCCAGCAGTGCGACCGGGACAGTAAAATACAATGAGCAGTTCTTC.

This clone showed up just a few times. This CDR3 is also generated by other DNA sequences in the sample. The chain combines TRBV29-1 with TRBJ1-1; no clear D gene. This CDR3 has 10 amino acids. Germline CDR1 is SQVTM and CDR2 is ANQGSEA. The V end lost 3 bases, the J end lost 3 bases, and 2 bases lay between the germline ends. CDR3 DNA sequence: TGCAGCGTTGACCACACTGAAGCTTTCTTT. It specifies CSVDHTEAFF.

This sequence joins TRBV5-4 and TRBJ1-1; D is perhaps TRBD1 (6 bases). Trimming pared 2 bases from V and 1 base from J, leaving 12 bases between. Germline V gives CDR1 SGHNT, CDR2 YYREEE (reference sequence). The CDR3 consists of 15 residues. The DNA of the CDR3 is TGTGCCAGCAGCTTAGCGGGGGCGGCGAACACTGAAGCTTTCTTT. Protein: CASSLAGAANTEAFF.

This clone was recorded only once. The CDR3 loop is CASSLVGGRSQETQYF. The CDR3 DNA follows: TGCGCCAGCAGCTTGGTGGGCGGGAGGTCACAAGAGACCCAGTACTTC. The genes are TRBV5-1 and TRBJ2-5, with 8 bases that match TRBD2. Germline trimming cut 0 bases from V and 2 bases from J; bases unmatched to any gene: 6. Looked up from germline, CDR1 is SGHRS and CDR2 is YFSETQ. The CDR3 is 16 residues long.

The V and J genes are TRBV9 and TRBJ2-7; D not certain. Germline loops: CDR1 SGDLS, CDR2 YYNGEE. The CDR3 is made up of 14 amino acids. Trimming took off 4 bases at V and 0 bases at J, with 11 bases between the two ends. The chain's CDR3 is CASSPQVGSYEQYF. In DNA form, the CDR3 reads TGTGCCAGCAGCCCCCAGGTCGGCTCCTACGAGCAGTACTTC.

The CDR3 DNA sequence: TGTGCCAGCAGTAGAACTAGCGGAGGCCAAGAGACCCAGTACTTC. Residues: CASSRTSGGQETQYF. The J gene is TRBJ2-5, the V gene TRBV6-5; TRBD2 aligns across 8 bases. CDR1 MNHEY and CDR2 SVGAGI come from the germline V gene. V was clipped by 5 bases and J by 1 base; unmatched bases: 6. The CDR3 runs to 15 residues.

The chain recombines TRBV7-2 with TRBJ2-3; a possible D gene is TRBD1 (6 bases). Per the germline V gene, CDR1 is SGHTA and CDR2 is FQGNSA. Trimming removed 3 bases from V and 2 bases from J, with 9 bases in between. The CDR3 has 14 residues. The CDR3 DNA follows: TGTGCCAGCAGCTTCCGACAGGTCACAGATACGCAGTATTTT. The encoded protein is CASSFRQVTDTQYF.

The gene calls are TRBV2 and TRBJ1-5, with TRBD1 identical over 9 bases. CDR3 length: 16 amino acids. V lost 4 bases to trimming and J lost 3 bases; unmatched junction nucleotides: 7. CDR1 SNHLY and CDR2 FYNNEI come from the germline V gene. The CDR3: CASSGQGVSDNQPQHF. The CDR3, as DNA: TGTGCCAGCAGTGGACAGGGGGTGAGTGACAATCAGCCCCAGCATTTT.

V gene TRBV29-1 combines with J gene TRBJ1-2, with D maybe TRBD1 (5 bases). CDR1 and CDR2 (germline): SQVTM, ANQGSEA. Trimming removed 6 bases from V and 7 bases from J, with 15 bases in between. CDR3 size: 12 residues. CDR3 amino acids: CSVGATGFGYTF. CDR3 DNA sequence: TGCAGCGTGGGTGCAACAGGTTTTGGCTACACCTTC.

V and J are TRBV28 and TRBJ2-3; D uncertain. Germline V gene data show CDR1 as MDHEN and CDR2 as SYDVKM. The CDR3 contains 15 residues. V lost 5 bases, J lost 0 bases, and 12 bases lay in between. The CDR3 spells CASSLGLSSTDTQYF. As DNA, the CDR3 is TGTGCCAGCAGTCTGGGGTTATCTAGCACAGATACGCAGTATTTT. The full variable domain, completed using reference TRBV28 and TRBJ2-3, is DVKVTQSSRYLVKRTGEKVFLECVQDMDHENMFWYRQDPGLGLRLIYFSYDVKMKEKGDIPEGYSVSREKKERFSLILESASTNQTSMYLCASSLGLSSTDTQYFGPGTRLTVL.

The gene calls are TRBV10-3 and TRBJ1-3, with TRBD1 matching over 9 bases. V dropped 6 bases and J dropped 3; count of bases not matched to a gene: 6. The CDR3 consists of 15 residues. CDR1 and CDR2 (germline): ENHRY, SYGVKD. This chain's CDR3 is CAIRGQGIDGNTIYF. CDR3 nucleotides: TGTGCCATCAGAGGACAGGGGATAGATGGAAACACCATATATTTT.